A single sample is the source of the 2 T cell receptor beta chains below, sequenced in a study of T cells in Graves' hyperthyroidism and ophthalmopathy. There were TCR beta CDR3 regions amplified from RNA transcripts. HTBI primers drove first-round RT-PCR of the TCR CDR3. One entry per CDR3 protein results from TCRdb running MiXCR on the multiplex PCR reads. The sample lists 540,000 or so distinct CDR3 sequences, about half occurring once. Sample: peripheral blood or thyroid tissue (not recorded which). These receptors all stem from an adult woman with Graves' disease, either hyperthyroidism or ophthalmopathy (not recorded which).

This clonotype was seen repeatedly, ten times or more. V gene TRBV5-6 combines with J gene TRBJ2-7; D is perhaps TRBD2 (5 bases). Trimming pared 5 bases from V and 6 bases from J, leaving 12 bases between. Germline CDR1 is SGHDT and CDR2 is YYEEEE. This CDR3 comprises 12 residues. DNA for the CDR3: TGTGCCAGCAGGGAATTAGCGTCCGAGCAGTACTTC. Its translation: CASRELASEQYF.

J is TRBJ2-3 and V is TRBV10-3; 10 nucleotides match TRBD2. Germline V gene data show CDR1 as ENHRY and CDR2 as SYGVKD. CDR3 length equals 16 residues. The V and J ends lost 2 bases and 6 bases, in that order; junction bases with no gene match: 8. CDR3 loop: CAISEISGRIGDTQYF. CDR3 nucleotides: TGTGCCATCAGTGAGATTAGCGGGAGGATCGGGGATACGCAGTATTTT.